This T cell receptor (beta chain) comes out of a study of control samples from healthy donors and cancer patients. Generated by immunoSEQ multiplex PCR, the TCRdb table keeps only in-frame clones and is missing some. The sample consists of 150,000 to 200,000 clones, around 88% of them appearing once. CDR1 and CDR2 from the germline V gene are MGHDK and SYGVNS. The CDR3 sequence is 12 residues long. The V and J ends lost 5 bases and 9 bases respectively, with 13 bases between them. The sequence was collected from a woman aged 25 to 39 in good health. Sequenced: blood. V is TRBV25-1 and J is TRBJ1-2, with TRBD1 as a possible D gene (5 bases). CDR3 DNA: TGTGCCAGCAGTTTAAGGGGCAGGAGCTACACCTTC. It yields the protein CASSLRGRSYTF.